In this sample, the clone carrying this TCR beta chain turned up a few times. Via MiXCR, TCRdb re-called the PCR reads, giving one row per CDR3 protein. The sample carries 20,000 to 25,000 distinct CDR3 sequences, more than 45% recorded once. This entry is derived from a study of vaccination and CD4 T cells after COVID-19. The source is a human donor who had recovered from COVID-19. This specimen consisted of CD4+ T cells from blood, obtained before SARS-CoV-2 vaccination.

The CDR3 sequence is CASSRDRDETQYF. The CDR3 DNA reads TGTGCCAGCAGTCGGGACAGGGACGAGACCCAGTACTTC. The chain combines TRBV6-1 with TRBJ2-5, with 9 bases aligning to TRBD1. The germline V gene encodes CDR1 MNHNS and CDR2 SASEGT. This CDR3 is 13 amino acids long. J lost 5 bases, V lost 5 bases, and 3 bases had no gene match.